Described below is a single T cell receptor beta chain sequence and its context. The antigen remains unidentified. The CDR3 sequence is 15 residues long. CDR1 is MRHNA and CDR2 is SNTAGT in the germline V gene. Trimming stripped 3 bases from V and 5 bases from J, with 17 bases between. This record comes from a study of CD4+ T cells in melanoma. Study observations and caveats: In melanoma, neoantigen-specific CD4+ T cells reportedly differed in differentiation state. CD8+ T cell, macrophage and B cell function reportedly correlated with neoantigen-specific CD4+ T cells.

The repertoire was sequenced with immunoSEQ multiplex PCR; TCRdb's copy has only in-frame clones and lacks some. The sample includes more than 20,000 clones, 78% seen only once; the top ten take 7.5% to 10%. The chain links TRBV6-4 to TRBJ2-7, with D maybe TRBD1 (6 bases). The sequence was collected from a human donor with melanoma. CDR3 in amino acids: CASSEFGDKDHEQYF. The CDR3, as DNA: TGTGCCAGCAGTGAATTTGGGGACAAAGACCACGAGCAGTACTTC.